This T cell receptor (beta chain) was sequenced during a study of T cell changes during pregnancy in multiple sclerosis (dated by TCRdb to about 2019). About the study as a whole: Changes in the T cell repertoire over the course of pregnancy were examined in this study in women with multiple sclerosis.

Note on this clone: The antigen it binds to is not known. Base quality data are lacking; no much larger clone is found one base away.

The library was obtained by the immunoSEQ multiplex PCR assay. In its TCRdb copy, this immuneACCESS table keeps in-frame sequences only and misses some clones. Where compared with another copy, unresolved V genes explain less than half of these, and the others have no known cause. A total of about 40,000 clones appear in this sample, more than 80% of them only once. 0.95% to 1.5% of the sample belongs to the ten largest clones. From the germline V gene, CDR1 is SNHLY and CDR2 is FYNNEI. V is pruned by 4 bases and J by 3 bases, leaving 1 base of the junction without a gene match. The CDR3, cysteine through phenylalanine, is 15 amino acids long. The kept DNA is CDR3 alone, 45 bases in frame from the first base.

The sequence was collected from a female donor with multiple sclerosis, enrolled in a pregnancy study. The sample consisted of peripheral blood, taken before pregnancy. The sequence is built from TRBV2 and TRBJ2-3; 13 middle bases align to TRBD2. CDR3 loop: CASSGGLAGTDTQYF. The DNA reads TGTGCCAGCAGTGGGGGACTAGCGGGGACAGATACGCAGTATTTT.